This T cell receptor beta chain was retrieved from a study of blood T cell repertoires in COVID-19 (TCRdb year 2020). A note on the overall study: Samples from collaborators originated in the United States, Italy and Spain and spanned both the acute and convalescent phases of COVID-19. The material from the prospective study consisted of cDNA or gDNA derived from T cells, B-cell-depleted T cells, or PBMCs. Subjects who had been exposed to COVID-19, were actively infected with it, or had recovered from it provided the deeply sampled blood TCRbeta repertoires that made up the dataset. The repertoires were made available in a free public database intended to serve as a resource for research on the immune response to SARS-CoV-2. Samples came from the ongoing ImmuneRACE study (first 160 participants) plus 1,254 subjects from 6 global collaborators. The sample metadata nearly always contained a de-identified subject ID, COVID-19 status, age in years and sex. Where HLA class I and class II types were available, the types were taken from metadata supplied by the sample provider, not from assay-based typing. Study-wide findings and limitations: How much clinical and demographic metadata was included differed by source and by participant, and the metadata was provided uncurated.

TCRbeta CDR3 regions were amplified from genomic DNA using the immunoSEQ Assay, a bias-controlled multiplex PCR. Per the authors' processing: The number of nucleated cells in each sample was estimated by amplification of reference gene primers within the assay. Sequence reads were collapsed and filtered to measure the absolute abundance of every unique TCRbeta CDR3 rearrangement. For each sample, productive Simpson clonality was calculated as the square root of Simpson's diversity index across productive rearrangements. What TCRdb holds here is the immuneACCESS table cut down to in-frame rearrangements. Part of the clones is not present; checked against another copy, under half of the missing clones reflect an unresolved V gene, and the others are unexplained. V and J calls and clone size are as listed in that table; D and trimming were resolved from the DNA. The sample has 75,000 to 100,000 clones on record, roughly 82% of them singletons. 20% to 25% of the sample is held by the ten biggest clonotypes.

This clone was observed many times. The clone's antigen remains unknown. Within one base of it there is no much larger clone, and no base qualities were kept. Counted from cysteine to phenylalanine, this CDR3 has 20 amino acids. The CDR3 DNA has 60 bases and is translated from base 1. Relative to germline, V is missing 2 bases and J is missing 2 bases, with 18 bases of the junction outside any gene match. According to the germline V gene (reference sequence), CDR1 reads WNHNN and CDR2 reads SYGVQD. Whole blood was collected in K2EDTA tubes by collaborating institutions according to the institutions' own protocols. For TCRbeta analysis, collaborators shipped samples as frozen whole blood, isolated PBMCs, or DNA extracted from either of those sample types.

This receptor was obtained from a human donor in a cohort sampled during active COVID-19. Material: peripheral blood. This receptor chain uses TRBV10-1 and TRBJ2-7; 10 junctional bases match TRBD2. The CDR3 is CASSEPPSGGRGVVTYEQYF. Read as DNA, the sequence is TGCGCCAGCAGTGAGCCCCCTAGCGGGGGTCGTGGGGTCGTTACCTACGAGCAGTACTTC.